This TCR beta chain was observed in a study of blood T cell repertoires in COVID-19. Looking at the study overall: COVID-19 samples, acute and convalescent, were from the United States, Italy and Spain. Sample material is recorded as cDNA or gDNA derived from T cells, B-cell-depleted T cells, or PBMCs.

Per the authors' pipeline: Nucleated cell number was recorded as an estimate derived from reference gene primer amplification. Produced via immunoSEQ multiplex PCR; TCRdb's table is partial and in-frame only. V, J and clone size reflect that table, while D and trimming were determined from the DNA. Among about 260,000 clones listed, around 86% were seen once. V shed 4 bases and J 4 bases; nucleotides not matched to a gene: 5. Germline CDR1 is LGHDT and CDR2 is YNNKEL (reference sequence). This CDR3 comprises 15 residues. This TCR was recovered from a middle-aged man who had recovered from COVID-19. This chain links TRBV3-1 (or the pseudogene TRBV3-2) with TRBJ2-5; 11 bases line up with TRBD2. Input material: peripheral blood. CDR3 amino acids: CASSLAGGLRETQYF. The DNA for the CDR3 is TGTGCCAGCAGCCTAGCGGGGGGGCTGAGAGAGACCCAGTACTTC.